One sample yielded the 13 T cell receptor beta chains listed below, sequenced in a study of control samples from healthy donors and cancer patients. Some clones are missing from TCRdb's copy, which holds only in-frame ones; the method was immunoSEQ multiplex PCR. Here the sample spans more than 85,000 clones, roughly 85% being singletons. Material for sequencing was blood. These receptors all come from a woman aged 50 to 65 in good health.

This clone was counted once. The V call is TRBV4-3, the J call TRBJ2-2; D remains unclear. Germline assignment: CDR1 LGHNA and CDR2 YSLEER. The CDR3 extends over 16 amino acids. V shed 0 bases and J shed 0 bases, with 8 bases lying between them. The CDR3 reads CASSQEKPPNTGELFF. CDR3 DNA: TGCGCCAGCAGCCAAGAGAAGCCACCGAACACCGGGGAGCTGTTTTTT.

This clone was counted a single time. The CDR3 loop reads CASSYYSGLTPYEQYF. The CDR3 DNA sequence: TGTGCCAGCAGTTACTATTCGGGACTAACACCCTACGAGCAGTACTTC. The chain joins TRBV6-2 or TRBV6-3 to TRBJ2-7, with 7 bases fitting TRBD2. CDR1 is MNHEY and CDR2 is SVGEGT in the germline V gene. The CDR3 is 16 residues long. V was pared by 1 base and J by 2 bases, with 8 bases of the junction left unmatched.

CDR3 bases: TGTGCCAGTAGTTCAACAGTTTCCTATGGCTACACCTTC. Translation: CASSSTVSYGYTF. The rearrangement uses TRBV19 and TRBJ1-2, with D hard to call. The CDR3 spans 13 residues. V lost 5 bases and J lost 4, with 11 bases in between. Germline V gives CDR1 LNHDA, CDR2 SQIVND (reference sequence). Looking up the rest from reference TRBV19 and TRBJ1-2 gives the full variable domain: DGGITQSPKYLFRKEGQNVTLSCEQNLNHDAMYWYRQDPGQGLRLIYYSQIVNDFQKGDIAEGYSVSREKKESFPLTVTSAQKNPTAFYLCASSSTVSYGYTFGSGTRLTVV.

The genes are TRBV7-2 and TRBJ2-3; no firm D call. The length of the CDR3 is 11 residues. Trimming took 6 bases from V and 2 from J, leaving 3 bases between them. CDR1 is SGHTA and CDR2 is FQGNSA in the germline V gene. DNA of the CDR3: TGTGCCAGCAGTTACACAGATACGCAGTATTTT. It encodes CASSYTDTQYF. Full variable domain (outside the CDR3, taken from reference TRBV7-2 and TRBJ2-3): GAGVSQSPSNKVTEKGKDVELRCDPISGHTALYWYRQSLGQGLEFLIYFQGNSAPDKSGLPSDRFSAERTGGSVSTLTIQRTQQEDSAVYLCASSYTDTQYFGPGTRLTVL.

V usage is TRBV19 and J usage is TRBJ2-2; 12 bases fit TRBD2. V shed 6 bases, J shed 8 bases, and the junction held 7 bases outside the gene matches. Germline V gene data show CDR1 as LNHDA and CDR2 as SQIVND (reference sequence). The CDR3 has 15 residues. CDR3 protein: CASSTASGGAGELFF. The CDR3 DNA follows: TGTGCCAGTAGCACTGCTAGCGGGGGGGCTGGGGAGCTGTTTTTT.

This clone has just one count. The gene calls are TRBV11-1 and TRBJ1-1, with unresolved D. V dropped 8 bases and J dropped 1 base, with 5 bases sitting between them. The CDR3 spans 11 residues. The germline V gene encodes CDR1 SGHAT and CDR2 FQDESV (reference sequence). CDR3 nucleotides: TGTGCCAGCGGTCGGAACACTGAAGCTTTCTTT. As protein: CASGRNTEAFF.

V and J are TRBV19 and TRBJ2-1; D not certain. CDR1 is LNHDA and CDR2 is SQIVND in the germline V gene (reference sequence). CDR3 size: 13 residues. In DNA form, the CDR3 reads TGTGTTAACGGGCTCTTCTCCTACAATGAGCAGTTCTTC. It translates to CVNGLFSYNEQFF. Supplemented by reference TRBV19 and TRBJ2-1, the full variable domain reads DGGITQSPKYLFRKEGQNVTLSCEQNLNHDAMYWYRQDPGQGLRLIYYSQIVNDFQKGDIAEGYSVSREKKESFPLTVTSAQKNPTAFYLCVNGLFSYNEQFFGPGTRLTVL.

CDR3 region: CASSQDNQGASYGYTF. The DNA of the CDR3 is TGCGCCAGCAGCCAAGATAACCAGGGGGCAAGTTATGGCTACACCTTC. The rearrangement uses TRBV4-3 and TRBJ1-2; 8 bases map to TRBD1. The CDR3 spans 16 residues. V shed 0 bases and J 5 bases; nucleotides not matched to a gene: 8. Germline V gives CDR1 LGHNA, CDR2 YSLEER.

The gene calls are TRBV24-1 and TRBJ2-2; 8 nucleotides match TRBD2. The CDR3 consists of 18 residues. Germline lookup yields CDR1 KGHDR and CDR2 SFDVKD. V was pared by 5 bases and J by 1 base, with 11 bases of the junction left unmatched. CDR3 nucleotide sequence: TGTGCCACCAGTGCTTTTAGCGGGACGTCGGTGAACACCGGGGAGCTGTTTTTT. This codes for CATSAFSGTSVNTGELFF.

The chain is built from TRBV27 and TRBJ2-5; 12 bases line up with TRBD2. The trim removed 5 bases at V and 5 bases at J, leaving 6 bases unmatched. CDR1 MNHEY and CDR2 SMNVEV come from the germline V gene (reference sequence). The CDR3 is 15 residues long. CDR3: CASSPRLAGDETQYF. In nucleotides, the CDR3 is TGTGCCAGCAGTCCGCGACTAGCGGGAGATGAGACCCAGTACTTC.

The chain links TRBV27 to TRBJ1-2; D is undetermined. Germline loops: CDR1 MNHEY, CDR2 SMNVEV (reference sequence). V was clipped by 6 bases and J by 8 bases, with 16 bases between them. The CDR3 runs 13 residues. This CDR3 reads CASSQNRAGGYTF. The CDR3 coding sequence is TGTGCCAGCAGCCAGAACCGAGCTGGGGGCTACACCTTC.

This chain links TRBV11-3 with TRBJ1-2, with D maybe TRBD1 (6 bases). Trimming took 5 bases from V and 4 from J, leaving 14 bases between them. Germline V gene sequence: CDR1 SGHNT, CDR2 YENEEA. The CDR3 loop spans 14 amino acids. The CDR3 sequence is CASSHRTESYGYTF. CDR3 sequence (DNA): TGTGCCAGCAGCCACAGGACAGAAAGCTATGGCTACACCTTC.

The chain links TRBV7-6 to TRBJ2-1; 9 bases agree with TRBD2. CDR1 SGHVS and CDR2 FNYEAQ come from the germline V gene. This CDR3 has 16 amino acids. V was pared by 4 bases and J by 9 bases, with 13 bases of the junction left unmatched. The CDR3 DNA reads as TGTGCCAGCAGCTCGAGGAGGTTAGCGGGGGTGAGTGAGCAGTTCTTC. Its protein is CASSSRRLAGVSEQFF.